This TCR beta chain was identified during a study of OX40 agonist ivuxolimab in advanced cancers. The repertoire was sequenced with immunoSEQ multiplex PCR; TCRdb's copy has only in-frame clones and lacks some. The sample has approximately 60,000 clones; approximately 80% are singletons. V was trimmed by 0 bases and J by 6 bases, leaving 11 bases between them. Germline CDR1 reads GTSNPN; CDR2 reads SVGIG (reference sequence). CDR3 size: 13 residues. The chain has TRBV30 and TRBJ1-2; D may be TRBD1 (6 bases). The source material was CD4+ or CD8+ T cells sorted from blood, sampled in a trial of the OX40 agonist ivuxolimab. The sequence derives from an adult with an advanced solid tumor such as melanoma, head and neck, liver or kidney cancer. Here the CDR3 reads CAWSVAGVNGYTF. The CDR3 nucleotides are TGTGCCTGGAGTGTAGCAGGGGTCAATGGCTACACCTTC.